Described below is a single TCR beta chain sequence and its context. Just one base apart from a much larger clone, this may be a read error. The sample is drawn from a study of shared clonotypes between healthy human individuals. The overall study: Participating donors consisted of a couple of women and a few men aged 18 to 49.

The test was conducted at deep level. Using immunoSEQ multiplex PCR, the repertoire was profiled, and TCRdb retains in-frame clones only, with some absent. The table records some 500,000 clones, around 79% of them present only once. This CDR3 has 12 residues. Germline loops: CDR1 SEHNR, CDR2 FQNEAQ (reference sequence). Genomic DNA of unsorted samples came from about 100 million PBMCs. The gene calls are TRBV7-9 and TRBJ1-2; D remains ambiguous. The TCR originated in a woman in her forties in good health. Some clones in this sample may be carry-over from other donors' samples. The sequencing input was PBMCs. CDR3 DNA: TGTGCCTGCAGCTCGAAATTCTATGGCTACACCTTC. Translated, it gives CACSSKFYGYTF.